The 25 T cell receptor beta chains given below trace back to one sample, sequenced in a study of CD8 T cells in ankylosing spondylitis. Study-wide results and caveats: A TCR beta motif of under ten highly homologous variants appeared characteristic of ankylosing spondylitis blood.

Each CDR3 protein gets one entry after TCRdb re-called the 5' RACE reads with MiXCR. The table includes roughly 490,000 distinct CDR3 sequences, 5.3% detected once. These TCRs are of unknown antigen specificity. Sequencing was carried out using blood, either unsorted or a sorted T cell fraction (not recorded which). Every receptor here comes from a male donor with ankylosing spondylitis.

This clonotype was observed at least ten times. The genes are TRBV5-1 and TRBJ2-5, with a tentative D call TRBD1 (5 bases). The V and J ends lost 3 bases and 5 bases respectively, with 14 bases between them. The CDR3 extends over 14 amino acids. In germline, CDR1 is SGHRS, CDR2 YFSETQ. CDR3 bases: TGCGCCAGCAGCTGGGGCGGCTTATGGGAGACCCAGTACTTC. It yields the protein CASSWGGLWETQYF.

In this sample, this clonotype turned up many times. This chain joins TRBV20-1 and TRBJ1-4; D perhaps matches TRBD1 (5 bases). The germline CDR1 and CDR2 sequences are DFQATT and SNEGSKA (reference sequence). V shed 0 bases and J shed 5 bases, with 10 bases lying between them. The CDR3 is 14 amino acids. The CDR3 reads CSAREDSYNEKLFF. The CDR3 DNA sequence: TGCAGTGCTAGAGAAGACAGTTACAATGAAAAACTGTTTTTT.

This clonotype has a count of ten or more. The V call is TRBV9, the J call TRBJ1-3, with 7 nucleotides matching TRBD1. With V trimmed by 2 bases and J by 0 bases, 2 bases remained unmatched. The CDR3 length is 15 residues. Germline assignment: CDR1 SGDLS and CDR2 YYNGEE. CDR3 protein: CASSVEGASGNTIYF. CDR3 DNA sequence: TGTGCCAGCAGCGTTGAGGGGGCCTCTGGAAACACCATATATTTT.

The table lists this clonotype with many counts. This chain connects TRBV20-1 to TRBJ2-1; D is unresolved. V was trimmed by 0 bases and J by 0 bases, leaving 9 bases between them. This CDR3 has 15 amino acids. Germline V lookup: CDR1 DFQATT, CDR2 SNEGSKA (reference sequence). The CDR3: CSARDGFSSYNEQFF. The DNA of the CDR3 is TGCAGTGCTAGAGATGGTTTCTCCTCCTACAATGAGCAGTTCTTC.

This clonotype was seen repeatedly, ten times or more. The J gene is TRBJ1-5, the V gene TRBV15; TRBD1 matches 11 bases. Germline CDR1 is LNHNV and CDR2 is YYDKDF (reference sequence). The V gene end was trimmed by 5 bases and the J gene end by 4 bases; junction bases not matched to a gene: 4. The CDR3 extends over 15 amino acids. Here the CDR3 DNA reads TGTGCCACCAGCTCCTGGGACAGGGGGAATCAGCCCCAGCATTTT. Its translation is CATSSWDRGNQPQHF.

This clonotype appeared many times. The chain carries TRBV27 and TRBJ1-1; a possible D gene is TRBD1 (6 bases). Trimming removed 4 bases at V and 6 bases at J, with 12 bases between. The CDR3 contains 13 residues. Germline CDR1 and CDR2: MNHEY and SMNVEV (reference sequence). The CDR3 sequence is CASSSDTGSEAFF. The CDR3 DNA reads as TGTGCCAGCAGTTCCGATACAGGGTCTGAAGCTTTCTTT.

This clonotype appeared many times. This chain joins TRBV5-1 and TRBJ2-7, with TRBD1 matching over 8 bases. This CDR3 is built from 14 residues. Germline V CDR1 and CDR2: SGHRS, YFSETQ. After removal of 4 bases from V and 2 bases from J, the junction contained 5 bases not matched to a gene. CDR3 sequence: CASSGGQGPYEQYF. CDR3 coding DNA: TGCGCCAGCAGCGGAGGACAGGGTCCCTACGAGCAGTACTTC.

This clonotype has ten or more counts. The chain recombines TRBV27 with TRBJ2-7; 14 bases map to TRBD2. Germline V gene lookup returns CDR1 MNHEY and CDR2 SMNVEV (reference sequence). V shed 3 bases and J 4 bases; nucleotides not matched to a gene: 5. The CDR3 has 16 amino acids. The CDR3 DNA is TGTGCCAGCAGTTTTTCGACTAGCGGGGGGGGTTACGAGCAGTACTTC. Translation gives CASSFSTSGGGYEQYF.

This clonotype was recorded at least ten times. The gene calls are TRBV12-3 or TRBV12-4 and TRBJ2-1; D perhaps matches TRBD2 (6 bases). V dropped 0 bases and J dropped 9 bases, with 15 bases sitting between them. This CDR3 spans 15 amino acids. The CDR3 DNA sequence: TGTGCCAGCAGTTTAGCCGGAGGGTATTACGGTGAGCAGTTCTTC. Translation: CASSLAGGYYGEQFF.

This clonotype was seen repeatedly, ten times or more. V usage is TRBV20-1 and J usage is TRBJ1-2; the D gene is possibly TRBD1 (5 bases). Germline V lookup: CDR1 DFQATT, CDR2 SNEGSKA (reference sequence). The CDR3 is 14 amino acids. V was shortened by 0 bases and J by 3 bases, with 11 bases between the two germline ends. The CDR3 DNA sequence: TGCAGTGCTAGAGATCCCGGGGGAGACTATGGCTACACCTTC. Translated, it gives CSARDPGGDYGYTF.

The sample holds many counts of this clonotype. V gene TRBV5-1 combines with J gene TRBJ1-1; D not certain. Trimming took 6 bases from V and 2 from J, leaving 17 bases between them. From germline, CDR1 is SGHRS and CDR2 YFSETQ. This CDR3 region has 15 residues. The CDR3 sequence: CASKGGGTFNTEAFF. The CDR3 region has the DNA TGCGCCAGCAAAGGAGGCGGCACCTTTAACACTGAAGCTTTCTTT.

This clonotype was counted ten times or more. The chain has TRBV11-2 and TRBJ2-5; tentatively, D is TRBD1 (5 bases). From germline, CDR1 is SGHAT and CDR2 FQNNGV. CDR3 length: 14 amino acids. Trimming took off 6 bases at V and 1 base at J, with 12 bases between the two ends. The CDR3 DNA sequence: TGTGCCAGCAGACCTTCAGGGTCCCAAGAGACCCAGTACTTC. As protein: CASRPSGSQETQYF.

The sample holds many counts of this clonotype. J is TRBJ2-7 and V is TRBV5-1; a possible D gene is TRBD1 (5 bases). Germline CDR1 SGHRS, CDR2 YFSETQ. CDR3 size: 14 residues. V was pared by 0 bases and J by 3 bases, with 10 bases between. The CDR3 DNA sequence: TGCGCCAGCAGCTTGGCCGCAGGGAACTACGAGCAGTACTTC. As protein: CASSLAAGNYEQYF.

This chain links TRBV6-2 or TRBV6-3 with TRBJ1-2; TRBD1 matches 8 bases. The CDR3 has 13 residues. The junction had 3 bases not matched to a gene; V was cut back by 6 bases and J by 3 bases. Germline V gene data show CDR1 as MNHEY and CDR2 as SVGEGT. The CDR3 region has the DNA TGTGCCAGCAGACTGGACAGGGACTATGGCTACACCTTC. It yields the protein CASRLDRDYGYTF.

This clonotype showed up many times. Written as DNA, the CDR3 is TGCGCCAGACTGCACTCCCTGGGGGGCTTCTATGGCTACACCTTC. Protein: CARLHSLGGFYGYTF. This chain uses TRBV5-1 with TRBJ1-2; D possibly corresponds to TRBD1 (6 bases). Germline values: CDR1 SGHRS, CDR2 YFSETQ. Trimming removed 8 bases at V and 4 bases at J, with 21 bases between. The CDR3 has 15 residues.

As for this clonotype: Possible read error: a much larger clone is one base away. CDR3 bases: TGTGCCAGCAGCCTCGGGATCGAGCAGTACTTC. Translating it yields CASSLGIEQYF. The chain joins TRBV3-1 to TRBJ2-7; perhaps TRBD2 as D (5 bases). Germline CDR1 LGHDT, CDR2 YNNKEL (reference sequence). The V end was cut by 4 bases, the J end by 6 bases, with 7 bases between. The CDR3 covers 11 residues.

This clonotype was seen at least ten times. This rearrangement joins TRBV24-1 to TRBJ2-2; D is possibly TRBD1 (6 bases). V was trimmed by 0 bases and J by 8 bases, leaving 15 bases between them. This CDR3 has 16 residues. Looked up from germline, CDR1 is KGHDR and CDR2 is SFDVKD. The CDR3 DNA follows: TGTGCCACCAGTGATTTGCAGGCAGGGGCGGCAGGGGAGCTGTTTTTT. It codes for CATSDLQAGAAGELFF.

The table lists this clonotype with many counts. The V call is TRBV7-2, the J call TRBJ1-5; D is undetermined. V was cut by 4 bases and J by 5 bases, with 9 bases left in between. The CDR3 is made up of 13 amino acids. CDR1 is SGHTA, CDR2 FQGNSA, per germline. CDR3 protein: CASSSYGDQPQHF. The CDR3 DNA reads TGTGCCAGCAGCTCCTACGGGGATCAGCCCCAGCATTTT.

There are many counts of this clonotype. The chain recombines TRBV5-1 with TRBJ2-3, with 13 bases fitting TRBD2. V lost 1 base to trimming and J lost 2 bases; unmatched junction nucleotides: 4. Germline V gene data show CDR1 as SGHRS and CDR2 as YFSETQ. This CDR3 region has 17 residues. CDR3: CASSLPGTSGNTDTQYF. CDR3 nucleotide sequence: TGCGCCAGCAGCTTGCCCGGGACTAGCGGGAACACAGATACGCAGTATTTT.

The sample holds many counts of this clonotype. CDR3 protein: CATGGTSGGTYNEQFF. The DNA of the CDR3 is TGTGCCACCGGCGGGACTAGCGGGGGTACCTACAATGAGCAGTTCTTC. The rearrangement uses TRBV15 and TRBJ2-1; 14 positions agree with TRBD2. V dropped 8 bases and J dropped 2; count of bases not matched to a gene: 5. The CDR3 is 16 amino acids. Germline loops: CDR1 LNHNV, CDR2 YYDKDF (reference sequence).

This clonotype was counted ten times or more. V and J are TRBV29-1 and TRBJ2-1, with 10 bases identical to TRBD2. Germline V gene sequence: CDR1 SQVTM, CDR2 ANQGSEA. The CDR3 consists of 15 residues. J lost 0 bases, V lost 2 bases, and 1 base had no gene match. The CDR3 loop reads CSVERLAGSYNEQFF. The DNA of the CDR3 is TGCAGCGTTGAAAGACTAGCGGGCTCCTACAATGAGCAGTTCTTC.

This clonotype was seen many times. The chain couples TRBV7-2 to TRBJ2-5; no firm D call. The CDR3 loop spans 14 amino acids. V was cut by 5 bases and J by 0 bases, with 10 bases left in between. Germline CDR1 and CDR2: SGHTA and FQGNSA. The CDR3 reads CASSPRAYQETQYF. The DNA for the CDR3 is TGTGCCAGCAGCCCGCGCGCGTACCAAGAGACCCAGTACTTC.

This clonotype came up many times. This chain connects TRBV5-5 to TRBJ2-6; either TRBD1 or TRBD2 may supply D (5 bases each). The CDR3 is 15 residues long. Germline CDR1 and CDR2: SGHKS and YYEKEE (reference sequence). Trimming left V 7 bases short and J 4 bases short, with 15 bases between. DNA of the CDR3: TGTGCCAGCTGGGGTTACGGGACCGGGGCCAACGTCCTGACTTTC. Translated, it gives CASWGYGTGANVLTF.

Many counts were recorded for this clonotype. The chain employs TRBV5-1 and TRBJ1-2; D is unresolved. Trimming left V 5 bases short and J 2 bases short, with 10 bases between. This CDR3 has 13 amino acids. Germline CDR1 SGHRS, CDR2 YFSETQ. The CDR3 loop reads CASRAAPNYGYTF. For the CDR3, the DNA is TGCGCCAGCAGGGCGGCCCCGAACTATGGCTACACCTTC.

The sample holds many counts of this clonotype. V gene TRBV4-2 combines with J gene TRBJ2-2; possibly TRBD1 for D (5 bases). The CDR3 is 14 residues long. Germline CDR1 LGHNA, CDR2 YNFKEQ. Trimming took 5 bases from V and 0 from J, leaving 7 bases between them. The CDR3 reads CASSVRANTGELFF. As DNA, the CDR3 is TGTGCCAGCAGCGTCAGGGCGAACACCGGGGAGCTGTTTTTT.